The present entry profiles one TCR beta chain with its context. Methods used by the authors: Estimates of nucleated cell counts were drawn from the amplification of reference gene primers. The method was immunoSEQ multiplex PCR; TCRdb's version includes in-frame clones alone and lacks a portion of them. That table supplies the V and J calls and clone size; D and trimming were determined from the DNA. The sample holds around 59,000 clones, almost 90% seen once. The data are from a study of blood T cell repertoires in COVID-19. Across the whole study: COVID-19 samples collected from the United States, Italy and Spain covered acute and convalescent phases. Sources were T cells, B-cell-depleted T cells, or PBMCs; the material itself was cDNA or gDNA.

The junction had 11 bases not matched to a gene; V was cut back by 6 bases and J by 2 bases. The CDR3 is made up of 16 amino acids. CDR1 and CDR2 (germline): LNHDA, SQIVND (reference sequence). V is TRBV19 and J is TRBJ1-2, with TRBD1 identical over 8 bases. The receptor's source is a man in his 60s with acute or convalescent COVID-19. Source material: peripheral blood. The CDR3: CASRSTGQGLNYGYTF. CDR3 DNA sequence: TGTGCCAGTAGATCCACCGGACAGGGTTTAAACTATGGCTACACCTTC.